The T cell receptor (beta chain) described here comes from a study of human T cells and chemical hapten exposure. The CDR3 has 12 amino acids. V was pared by 1 base and J by 4 bases, with 5 bases between. The time point was: healthy volunteer bleed at 2 weeks. Blood, whole and unfractionated, served as the source for total RNA extraction. Each CDR3 protein is one row after TCRdb ran MiXCR on the RACE reads. The table includes some 50,000 distinct CDR3 sequences, 4.4% detected once. This clonotype was sampled from a human donor in good health. Some clones in this sample may be carry-over from other donors' samples. The sample was whole blood. The chain carries TRBV12-3 or TRBV12-4 and TRBJ2-7; D is unresolved. The CDR3 sequence: CASSLGIYEQYF. CDR3 coding DNA: TGTGCCAGCAGTTTAGGAATTTACGAGCAGTACTTC.